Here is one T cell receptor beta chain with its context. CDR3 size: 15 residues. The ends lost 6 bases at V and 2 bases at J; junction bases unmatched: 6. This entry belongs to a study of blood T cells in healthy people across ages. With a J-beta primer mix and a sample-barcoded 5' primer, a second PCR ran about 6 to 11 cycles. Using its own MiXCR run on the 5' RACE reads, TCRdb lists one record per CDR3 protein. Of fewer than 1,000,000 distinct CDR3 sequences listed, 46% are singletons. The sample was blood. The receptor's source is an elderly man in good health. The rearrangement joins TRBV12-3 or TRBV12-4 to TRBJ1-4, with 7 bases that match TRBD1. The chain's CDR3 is CASRLTGATNEKLFF. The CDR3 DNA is TGTGCCAGCAGACTAACAGGGGCGACTAATGAAAAACTGTTTTTT.